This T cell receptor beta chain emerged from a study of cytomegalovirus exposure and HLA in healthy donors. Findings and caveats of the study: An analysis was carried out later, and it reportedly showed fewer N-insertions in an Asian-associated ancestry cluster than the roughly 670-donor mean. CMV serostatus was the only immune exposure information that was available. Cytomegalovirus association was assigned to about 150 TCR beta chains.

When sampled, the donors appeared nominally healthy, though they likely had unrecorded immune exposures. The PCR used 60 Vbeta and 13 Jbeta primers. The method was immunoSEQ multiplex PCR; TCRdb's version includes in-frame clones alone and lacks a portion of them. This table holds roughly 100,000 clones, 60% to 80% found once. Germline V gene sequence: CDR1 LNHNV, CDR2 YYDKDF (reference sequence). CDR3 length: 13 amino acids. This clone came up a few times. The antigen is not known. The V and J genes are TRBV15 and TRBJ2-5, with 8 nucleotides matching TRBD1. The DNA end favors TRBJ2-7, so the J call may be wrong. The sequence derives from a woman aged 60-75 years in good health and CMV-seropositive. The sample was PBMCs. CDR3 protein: CATRKTGEDEQYF. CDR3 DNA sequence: TGTGCCACCAGGAAGACAGGGGAGGACGAGCAGTACTTC.